This section outlines one T cell receptor beta chain sequence together with its context. Its antigen remains unidentified. Evenly divided among several immunoSEQ plates was the genomic DNA of each subset. The repertoire was sequenced with immunoSEQ multiplex PCR; TCRdb's copy has only in-frame clones and lacks some. The table records some 2.1 million clones, 93% of them present only once. The entry originates in a study of shared clonotypes between healthy human individuals. Study details: Those who served as donors were two women and a few men between the ages of 18 and 49.

V lost 1 base and J lost 6, with 17 bases in between. The germline V gene encodes CDR1 SEHNR and CDR2 FQNEAQ (reference sequence). This CDR3 is 16 amino acids long. The naive CD8 fraction comprised CD45RO-negative cells positively selected for CCR7 and excluded terminally differentiated effector memory CD45RA+ cells. Study-level results: In contrast to clonotypes shared by all four donors, non-shared clonotypes had lower generation probabilities.

The source of this sequence is a man between 18 and 35 years old in good health. Some clones in this sample may be carry-over from other donors' samples. The J gene is TRBJ2-3, the V gene TRBV7-9, with D hard to call. Sample: naive CD8+ T cells from PBMCs. CDR3 residues: CASSLVPNSPQDTQYF. Here the CDR3 DNA reads TGTGCCAGCAGCTTAGTACCGAACAGCCCTCAGGATACGCAGTATTTT.